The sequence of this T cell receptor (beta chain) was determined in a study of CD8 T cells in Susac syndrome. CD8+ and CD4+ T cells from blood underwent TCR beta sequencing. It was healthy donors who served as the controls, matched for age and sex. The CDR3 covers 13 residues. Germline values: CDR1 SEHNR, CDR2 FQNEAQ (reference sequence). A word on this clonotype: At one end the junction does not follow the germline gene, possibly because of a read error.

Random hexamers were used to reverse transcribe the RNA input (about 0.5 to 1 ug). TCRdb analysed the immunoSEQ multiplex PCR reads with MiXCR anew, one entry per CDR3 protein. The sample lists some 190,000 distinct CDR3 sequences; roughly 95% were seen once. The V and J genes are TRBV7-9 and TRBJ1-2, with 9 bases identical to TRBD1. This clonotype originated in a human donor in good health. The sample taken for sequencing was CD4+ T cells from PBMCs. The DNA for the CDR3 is TGTGCCAGCAGCCGCGGACAGGGGTGGTTAGTAGCCTTC. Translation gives CASSRGQGWLVAF.